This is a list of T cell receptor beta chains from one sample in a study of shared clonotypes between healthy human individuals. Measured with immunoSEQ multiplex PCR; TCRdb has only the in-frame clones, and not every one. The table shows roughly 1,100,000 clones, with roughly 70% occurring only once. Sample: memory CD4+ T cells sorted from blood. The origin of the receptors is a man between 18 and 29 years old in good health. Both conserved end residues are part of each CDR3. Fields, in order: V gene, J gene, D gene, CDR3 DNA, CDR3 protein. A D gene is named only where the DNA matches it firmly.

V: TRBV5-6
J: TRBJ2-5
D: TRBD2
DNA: TGTGCCAGCACCACGTGGGGGGGAGGGCGAGAGACCCAGTACTTC
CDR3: CASTTWGGGRETQYF

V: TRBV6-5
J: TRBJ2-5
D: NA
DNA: TGTGCCAGCAGTATCGGGACCAGCCTAGAGACCCAGTACTTC
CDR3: CASSIGTSLETQYF

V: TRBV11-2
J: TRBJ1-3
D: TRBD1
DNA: TGTGCCAGCAGCTTAGGACAGGGTCGCGGAAACACCATATATTTT
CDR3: CASSLGQGRGNTIYF

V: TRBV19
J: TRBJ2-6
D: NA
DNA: TGTGCCAGTAGTCGACAGGAGGGTCTCTCTGGGGCCAACGTCCTGACTTTC
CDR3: CASSRQEGLSGANVLTF

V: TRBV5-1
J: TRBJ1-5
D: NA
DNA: TGCGCCAGCAGCTTGGCAGGGGTCAGCAATCAGCCCCAGCATTTT
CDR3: CASSLAGVSNQPQHF

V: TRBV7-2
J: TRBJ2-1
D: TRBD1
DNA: TGTGCCAGCAGCACGGGACAGGGGTACAATGAGCAGTTCTTC
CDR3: CASSTGQGYNEQFF

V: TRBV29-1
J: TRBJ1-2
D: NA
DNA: TGCAGCGTTGAGGCAATTGCTGGCTACACCTTC
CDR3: CSVEAIAGYTF

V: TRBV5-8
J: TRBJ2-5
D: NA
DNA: TGTGCCAGCAGCCGTGAGGTACTAGAGACCCAGTACTTC
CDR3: CASSREVLETQYF

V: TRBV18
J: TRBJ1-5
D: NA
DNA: TGTGCCAGCTCACCAGGCCAAAATCAGCCCCAGCATTTT
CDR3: CASSPGQNQPQHF

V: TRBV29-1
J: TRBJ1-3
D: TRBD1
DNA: TGCAGCGTTGTGGGACAGTTTGGAAACACCATATATTTT
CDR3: CSVVGQFGNTIYF

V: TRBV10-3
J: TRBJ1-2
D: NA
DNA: TGTGCCATCAGTGAGTCGGGGATGCGCTATGGCTACACCTTC
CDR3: CAISESGMRYGYTF

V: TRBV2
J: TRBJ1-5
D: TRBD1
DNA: TGTGCCAGCAGTTATAGGACAGGAATCAATCAGCCCCAGCATTTT
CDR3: CASSYRTGINQPQHF

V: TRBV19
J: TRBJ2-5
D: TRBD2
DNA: TGTGCCAGTAGTCCTTATAGCGGGGGGGACCAAGAGACCCAGTACTTC
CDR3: CASSPYSGGDQETQYF

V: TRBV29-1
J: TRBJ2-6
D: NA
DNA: TGCAGCGTTGCTGCTGGGGTCTCTGGGGCCAACGTCCTGACTTTC
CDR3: CSVAAGVSGANVLTF

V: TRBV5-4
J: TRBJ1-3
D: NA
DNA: TGTGCCAGCAGCTTAATGGAGGGGGATAGAAACACCATATATTTT
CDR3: CASSLMEGDRNTIYF

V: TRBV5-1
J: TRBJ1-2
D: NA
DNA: TGCGCCAGCAGCACGGGGGCCTCGGGAGGTGGCTACACCTTC
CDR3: CASSTGASGGGYTF